This T cell receptor (beta chain) was recorded in a study of blood T cell repertoires in COVID-19. Overall study: COVID-19 samples from acute and convalescent phases originated in the United States, Italy and Spain. In each case, the material was cDNA or gDNA derived from T cells, B-cell-depleted T cells, or PBMCs.

The V end lost 0 bases, the J end lost 1 base, and 12 bases lay between the germline ends. The CDR3 contains 16 residues. From germline, CDR1 is MNHEY and CDR2 SVGAGI. In the original analysis: Amplifying reference gene primers gave estimates of nucleated cell counts. Clones were read by immunoSEQ multiplex PCR, and TCRdb kept only the in-frame ones, dropping some. From that table come the V and J calls and clone size; the DNA was used to work out D and trimming. This repertoire shows around 170,000 clones, about 85% found once; its top ten account for 13%. The sequenced sample was peripheral blood. The sequence derives from a man between 70 and 80 years old who had recovered from COVID-19. The chain joins TRBV6-5 to TRBJ1-1, with D possibly TRBD1 on 5 matching bases. Here the CDR3 reads CASSYSSPTANTEAFF. CDR3 nucleotides: TGTGCCAGCAGTTACTCGAGTCCGACAGCGAACACTGAAGCTTTCTTT.